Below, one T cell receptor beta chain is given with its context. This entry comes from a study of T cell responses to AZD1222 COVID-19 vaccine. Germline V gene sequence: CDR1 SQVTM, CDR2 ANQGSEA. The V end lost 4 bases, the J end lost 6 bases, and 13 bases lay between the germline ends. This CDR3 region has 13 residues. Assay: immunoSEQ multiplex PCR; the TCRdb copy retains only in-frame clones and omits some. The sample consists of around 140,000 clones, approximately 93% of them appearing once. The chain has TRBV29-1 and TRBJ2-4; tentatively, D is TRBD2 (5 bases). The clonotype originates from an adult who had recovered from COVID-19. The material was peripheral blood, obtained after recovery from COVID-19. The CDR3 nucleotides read TGCAGCGTTGCCCGGACTGACTCAAACATTCAGTACTTC. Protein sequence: CSVARTDSNIQYF.